The sequence of this T cell receptor beta chain was determined in a study of response to subunit inactivated influenza vaccine. Findings and caveats of the study: Authors proposed each seasonal influenza vaccination draws in few new T cells.

V was shortened by 7 bases and J by 1 base, with 5 bases between the two germline ends. CDR1 and CDR2 from the germline V gene are DFQATT and SNEGSKA (reference sequence). The CDR3 covers 11 residues. This clonotype was detected many times. Antigen: not known. From the RT-PCR reads, TCRdb called clonotypes with MiXCR, one entry per CDR3 protein. The sample carries about 780,000 distinct CDR3 sequences, roughly 20% recorded once. Sequenced material: PBMCs from blood, taken roughly 5 days after vaccination. The chain couples TRBV20-1 to TRBJ2-1; D unclear. The clonotype originates from a man aged 50 or older who received an inactivated influenza vaccine. This chain's CDR3 is CSGGSYNEQFF. As DNA, the CDR3 is TGCAGTGGGGGATCCTACAATGAGCAGTTCTTC.